This paragraph reports one TCR beta chain. Which antigen it targets is not known. Base qualities are not provided; no much larger clone lies one nucleotide away. This specimen belongs to a study of blood T cell repertoires in COVID-19 (dated by TCRdb to about 2020). With regard to the full study: The collaborator samples originated in the United States, Italy and Spain and spanned the acute and convalescent phases of COVID-19. Sample metadata almost always included a de-identified subject ID, COVID-19 status, age in years and sex. Where available, HLA class I and class II types were obtained from metadata supplied by the sample provider rather than from assay-based typing. Subjects who had been exposed to COVID-19, were actively infected with it, or had recovered from it provided the deeply sampled blood TCRbeta repertoires that made up the dataset. The prospective study material was composed of cDNA or gDNA derived from T cells, B-cell-depleted T cells, or PBMCs. The repertoires were made available in a free public database intended to serve as a resource for research on the immune response to SARS-CoV-2. The samples were drawn from the first 160 participants of the ongoing ImmuneRACE study and from some 1,300 subjects provided by 6 global collaborators. Findings and caveats that apply to the study as a whole: How much clinical and demographic metadata was included differed by source and by participant, and the metadata was provided uncurated.

TCRbeta CDR3 regions were amplified from genomic DNA by means of the immunoSEQ Assay, a bias-controlled multiplex PCR. Per the source publication's procedure: Nucleated cell counts per sample were estimated from amplification of reference gene primers within the assay. To quantify the absolute abundance of each unique TCRbeta CDR3 rearrangement, sequence reads were collapsed and filtered. Productive Simpson clonality was computed per sample as the square root of Simpson's diversity index over productive rearrangements. The table comes from immuneACCESS by way of TCRdb, which keeps in-frame sequences with V and J called. Part of the clones is missing from these tables; in studies checked, under half for an unresolved V gene and the rest for unknown reasons. V and J calls and clone size are those listed in that table; D and trimming were worked out from the DNA. This sample has about 480,000 clones in its table, and around 87% of those were observed once. The ten largest clones add up to 1.5% to 2% of the sample.

The V end loses 1 base and the J end loses 4 bases, and a stretch of 14 bases separates them. The CDR3, cysteine through phenylalanine, is 16 amino acids long. Kept here is only the CDR3 DNA, which spans 48 bases and is read in frame from base 1. From the germline V gene, CDR1 is SGHTA and CDR2 is FQGNSA. Participants in the prospective study were enrolled through a virtual design, were aged 18 to 89 years, and lived in roughly 25 United States geographic areas. In the prospective study, participants were assigned to cohorts based on the clinical history participants reported in a screening survey and a study questionnaire. ImmuneRACE Cohort 3 recovered participants were defined by two consecutive negative NP/OP PCR tests, healthcare professional clearance, or symptom resolution. In the prospective study, whole blood, serum and a nasopharyngeal or oropharyngeal swab were collected from each participant by mobile phlebotomists. Prospective study participants could optionally give additional blood draws and questionnaires over a roughly 2-month period. Before DNA extraction, prospective study blood samples were shipped either frozen or at room temperature.

The sequencing input was PBMCs or T cells enriched from blood (not recorded which). This chain is built from TRBV7-2 and TRBJ2-1; possibly the D gene is TRBD2, per 6 matching bases. The TCR originated in a woman in her forties who had recovered from COVID-19. The nucleotide sequence is TGTGCCAGCAGCTTAGTTATCCGGGCGGGATACAATGAGCAGTTCTTC. This gives the protein CASSLVIRAGYNEQFF. The full variable domain, with segments outside the CDR3 supplied by the reference TRBV7-2 and TRBJ2-1 proteins, appears as GAGVSQSPSNKVTEKGKDVELRCDPISGHTALYWYRQSLGQGLEFLIYFQGNSAPDKSGLPSDRFSAERTGGSVSTLTIQRTQQEDSAVYLCASSLVIRAGYNEQFFGPGTRLTVL.